Each of the 18 T cell receptor beta chains below was sequenced from the same sample in a study of cytomegalovirus exposure and HLA in healthy donors (dated by TCRdb to about 2017). Library construction relied on the immunoSEQ multiplex PCR assay. For the multiplex PCR, a mixture combining 60 forward primers for TCR Vbeta segments and 13 reverse primers for TCR Jbeta segments was used. The clones in this table, taken by TCRdb from immuneACCESS, are in-frame only. Not every clone is retained; where verified, under half of the shortfall comes from an unresolved V gene, and the cause of the rest is unknown. The sample profile shows 90,000 to 150,000 clones; 15% of them were found once. 1.9% of the sample is taken by the ten largest. The sequencing sample was made of PBMCs. The receptor set was obtained from a woman younger than 30 in good health and CMV-seronegative.

The rearrangement links TRBV13 to TRBJ2-4; TRBD2 matches at 9 bases. The length of the CDR3 is 16 residues. The ends lost 3 bases at V and 3 bases at J; junction bases unmatched: 6. From germline, CDR1 is PRHDT and CDR2 FYEKMQ (reference sequence). The DNA for the CDR3 is TGTGCCAGCAGCTTCGGGGCGGGAGGGATCAAAAACATTCAGTACTTC. Its translation: CASSFGAGGIKNIQYF.

This clone was seen more than once but under ten times. V gene TRBV30 combines with J gene TRBJ1-6, with D perhaps matching TRBD1 (6 bases). The CDR3 runs to 15 residues. V lost 2 bases, J lost 0 bases, and 8 bases lay in between. Germline V CDR1 and CDR2: GTSNPN, SVGIG (reference sequence). CDR3 loop: CAWSTGSSYNSPLHF. For the CDR3, the DNA is TGTGCCTGGAGTACAGGGAGCTCCTATAATTCACCCCTCCACTTT.

This clone was recorded at least ten times. V gene TRBV6-4 combines with J gene TRBJ1-1; TRBD1 aligns across 9 bases. Per the germline V gene, CDR1 is MRHNA and CDR2 is SNTAGT. V dropped 3 bases and J dropped 6; count of bases not matched to a gene: 8. The CDR3 length is 15 residues. As DNA, the CDR3 is TGTGCCAGCAGTGATTCGACAGGGGGTACTTCTGAAGCTTTCTTT. This codes for CASSDSTGGTSEAFF.

Only a few counts were recorded for this clone. The chain has TRBV15 and TRBJ2-7; 9 bases line up with TRBD1. The germline gives CDR1 LNHNV, CDR2 YYDKDF (reference sequence). After removal of 1 base from V and 5 bases from J, the junction contained 3 bases not matched to a gene. This CDR3 region has 14 residues. CDR3 amino acids: CATSRGDRDNEQYF. CDR3 nucleotide sequence: TGTGCCACCAGCAGAGGGGACAGGGATAACGAGCAGTACTTC.

This chain uses TRBV19 with TRBJ1-5; no clear D gene. V shed 5 bases and J shed 2 bases, with 7 bases lying between them. CDR1 LNHDA and CDR2 SQIVND come from the germline V gene (reference sequence). The CDR3 has 13 amino acids. The CDR3 region is CASSQSGNQPQHF. The CDR3 DNA reads as TGTGCCAGTAGTCAATCGGGCAATCAGCCCCAGCATTTT. The whole variable domain, remainder taken from reference TRBV19 and TRBJ1-5, is DGGITQSPKYLFRKEGQNVTLSCEQNLNHDAMYWYRQDPGQGLRLIYYSQIVNDFQKGDIAEGYSVSREKKESFPLTVTSAQKNPTAFYLCASSQSGNQPQHFGDGTRLSIL.

Only a few counts were recorded for this clone. The same CDR3 arises from other DNA sequences in this sample as well. The V call is TRBV30, the J call TRBJ1-1, with unresolved D. V lost 0 bases to trimming and J lost 5 bases, with 7 bases between them. Germline assignment: CDR1 GTSNPN and CDR2 SVGIG (reference sequence). This CDR3 region has 12 residues. Here the CDR3 DNA reads TGTGCCTGGAGTGTTGGCGGAACTGAAGCTTTCTTT. This encodes CAWSVGGTEAFF.

This clone was found once. The chain has TRBV28 and TRBJ2-1; D might be TRBD2 (5 bases). V was clipped by 1 base and J by 4 bases, with 5 bases between them. Germline values: CDR1 MDHEN, CDR2 SYDVKM. CDR3 size: 13 residues. The CDR3 is CASSLSGYNEQFF. The DNA of the CDR3 is TGTGCCAGCAGTTTATCGGGGTACAATGAGCAGTTCTTC.

This clone turned up a few times. The rearrangement joins TRBV4-2 to TRBJ2-1; TRBD1 aligns across 9 bases. From germline, CDR1 is LGHNA and CDR2 YNFKEQ. The CDR3 loop spans 17 amino acids. Trimming cost V 0 bases and J 7 bases; bases outside gene matches: 10. CDR3 protein: CASSQEDLDRGENEQFF. The CDR3, as DNA: TGTGCCAGCAGCCAAGAGGACCTGGACAGGGGAGAAAATGAGCAGTTCTTC.

This clone has ten or more counts. This chain connects TRBV6-1 to TRBJ1-5; 8 bases align to TRBD1. Germline-derived CDR1 and CDR2 are MNHNS and SASEGT. Germline trimming cut 5 bases from V and 6 bases from J; bases unmatched to any gene: 9. The CDR3 covers 15 residues. The DNA of the CDR3 is TGTGCCAGCAGTCAAGGGGGGACAGGTTTTCAGCCCCAGCATTTT. Its protein product is CASSQGGTGFQPQHF.

This clone was detected only a few times. The V and J genes are TRBV19 and TRBJ2-2; TRBD1 matches 7 bases. Germline loops: CDR1 LNHDA, CDR2 SQIVND (reference sequence). Trimming took 9 bases from V and 2 from J; bases not matched to a gene: 6. CDR3 length equals 14 residues. CDR3 DNA sequence: TGTGCCAGCTCGGGACAGCCTAACACCGGGGAGCTGTTTTTT. Translation gives CASSGQPNTGELFF. Drawing the rest from reference TRBV19 and TRBJ2-2, the complete variable domain is DGGITQSPKYLFRKEGQNVTLSCEQNLNHDAMYWYRQDPGQGLRLIYYSQIVNDFQKGDIAEGYSVSREKKESFPLTVTSAQKNPTAFYLCASSGQPNTGELFFGEGSRLTVL.

This clone has just a few counts. The rearrangement links TRBV27 to TRBJ2-7, with 7 nucleotides matching TRBD2. The CDR3 is 14 residues long. V was pared by 3 bases and J by 3 bases, with 5 bases of the junction left unmatched. The germline V gene encodes CDR1 MNHEY and CDR2 SMNVEV (reference sequence). CDR3 residues: CASSLGRDYYEQYF. Written as DNA, the CDR3 is TGTGCCAGCAGTTTGGGCAGGGACTACTACGAGCAGTACTTC.

The rearrangement links TRBV29-1 to TRBJ2-1; no clear D gene. The ends were cut back, 2 bases at V and 0 bases at J, with 8 bases in the middle. CDR3 size: 14 residues. Per germline, CDR1 SQVTM and CDR2 ANQGSEA. This chain's CDR3 is CSVEFRSSYNEQFF. The CDR3 DNA reads as TGCAGCGTTGAATTTAGAAGCTCCTACAATGAGCAGTTCTTC.

This clone was found a few times. The chain combines TRBV29-1 with TRBJ2-5, with a weak D call TRBD2 (5 bases). This CDR3 region has 14 residues. V lost 6 bases to trimming and J lost 4 bases, with 18 bases between them. Looked up from germline, CDR1 is SQVTM and CDR2 is ANQGSEA. The chain's CDR3 is CSVGYRLSGETQYF. CDR3 nucleotides: TGCAGCGTCGGTTATAGGTTAAGCGGAGAGACCCAGTACTTC.

This clone was observed a few times. V is TRBV6-6 and J is TRBJ2-7, with no clear D. In germline, CDR1 is MNHNY, CDR2 SVGAGI (reference sequence). The CDR3 is 13 amino acids. The V end was cut by 5 bases, the J end by 6 bases, with 14 bases between. The CDR3 is CASSIGVSGEQYF. The CDR3 nucleotides are TGTGCCAGCAGTATCGGTGTGTCGGGCGAGCAGTACTTC.

This clone was counted a few times. The V gene is TRBV28, the J gene TRBJ1-5, with 9 bases matching TRBD1. There are 16 residues in the CDR3. The germline gives CDR1 MDHEN, CDR2 SYDVKM. V trimming: 2 bases; J trimming: 6 bases; junction bases outside the gene matches: 8. The CDR3 loop is CASSLVDTGGRQPQHF. Written as DNA, the CDR3 is TGTGCCAGCAGTTTAGTAGATACAGGGGGCCGTCAGCCCCAGCATTTT. Supplemented by reference TRBV28 and TRBJ1-5, the full variable domain reads DVKVTQSSRYLVKRTGEKVFLECVQDMDHENMFWYRQDPGLGLRLIYFSYDVKMKEKGDIPEGYSVSREKKERFSLILESASTNQTSMYLCASSLVDTGGRQPQHFGDGTRLSIL.

The rearrangement joins TRBV29-1 to TRBJ2-3; tentatively, D is TRBD2 (6 bases). Germline CDR1 and CDR2: SQVTM and ANQGSEA. Trimming stripped 3 bases from V and 0 bases from J, with 7 bases between. This CDR3 is 13 amino acids long. The CDR3 protein is CSVEAGSTDTQYF. The DNA for the CDR3 is TGCAGCGTTGAGGCGGGAAGCACAGATACGCAGTATTTT.

The chain has TRBV27 and TRBJ2-1, with 13 bases aligning to TRBD2. The CDR3 is 16 residues long. Germline lookup yields CDR1 MNHEY and CDR2 SMNVEV (reference sequence). J gave up 2 bases and V 5 bases, and 3 bases lay outside the gene matches. CDR3 protein: CASSPGLAGPYNEQFF. Here the CDR3 DNA reads TGTGCCAGCAGTCCGGGACTAGCGGGACCCTACAATGAGCAGTTCTTC.

The rearrangement uses TRBV21-1 and TRBJ2-1; the D call of TRBD2 is as the table states it, not checked on the DNA. TRBV21-1 is a pseudogene locus. The CDR3 consists of 14 residues. The CDR3 region has the DNA TGTGCCAGCATCCTAGCGGGAGGCGTCTATGAGCAGTTCTTC. This encodes CASILAGGVYEQFF.